The rows below give T cell receptor beta chains drawn from one sample of a study of blood T cell repertoires in COVID-19. The table came from immunoSEQ multiplex PCR; TCRdb's copy has only in-frame clones and leaves some out. This table has 100,000 to 150,000 clones, nearly 90% appearing once. Sequenced material: peripheral blood. These receptors all come from a woman older than 75 with acute or convalescent COVID-19. CDR3s include the opening cysteine and the closing phenylalanine or tryptophan. The order of the fields is J gene, D gene, clone size, V gene, CDR3 DNA, CDR3 protein. A D gene is named only where the DNA matches it firmly. Some rows mark clone size as missing; the rest say once, few, many or name a class of expanded clone.

J: TRBJ1-5
D: .
size: .
V: TRBV3-1/TRBV3-2
DNA: TGTGCCAGCAGCCAAGATGGACAGTCCCCCCAGCATTTT
CDR3: CASSQDGQSPQHF

J: TRBJ1-4
D: .
size: .
V: TRBV12-3/TRBV12-4
DNA: TGTGCCAGCGGTGGGGAAAGGGGTGAAAAACTGTTTTTT
CDR3: CASGGERGEKLFF

J: TRBJ1-2
D: TRBD1
size: .
V: TRBV2
DNA: TGTGCCAGCAGGTTAATCCGGGACAGGGTGGTGGGTAAATCCTATGGCTACACCTTC
CDR3: CASRLIRDRVVGKSYGYTF

J: TRBJ1-2
D: TRBD1
size: .
V: TRBV5-4
DNA: TGTGCCAGCAGCGAACCCCTCGGACAGGGGAACTATGGCTACACCTTC
CDR3: CASSEPLGQGNYGYTF

J: TRBJ2-3
D: .
size: .
V: TRBV18
DNA: TGTGCCAGTGCATTAGAACTAGCTGGCTCAGATACGCAGTATTTT
CDR3: CASALELAGSDTQYF

J: TRBJ2-5
D: .
size: once
V: TRBV5-4
DNA: TGTGCCAGCAGCTTGGCCCTGACATCTCTTCGTGGACAAGAGACCCAGTACTTC
CDR3: CASSLALTSLRGQETQYF

J: TRBJ2-3
D: .
size: .
V: TRBV6-5
DNA: TGTGCCAGCAGGAGTAGGGCGCTCGAGGGAAATACGCAGTATTTT
CDR3: CASRSRALEGNTQYF

J: TRBJ1-2
D: .
size: .
V: TRBV24-1
DNA: TGTGCCACCAGTCAGGTATCGGGGGGCTACACCTTC
CDR3: CATSQVSGGYTF

J: TRBJ1-1
D: TRBD1
size: .
V: TRBV5-6
DNA: TGTGCCAGCAGCTTCTATAGGTGGACAGGTGAAACTGAAGCTTTCTTT
CDR3: CASSFYRWTGETEAFF

J: TRBJ1-3
D: .
size: .
V: TRBV25-1
DNA: TGTGCCAGCAGTGAATATGAGTTAAACACCATATATTTT
CDR3: CASSEYELNTIYF

J: TRBJ1-3
D: TRBD1
size: .
V: TRBV29-1
DNA: TGCAGCGTTGGCACCGGGACAGGGATGTCCGGAAACACCATATATTTT
CDR3: CSVGTGTGMSGNTIYF

J: TRBJ1-3
D: TRBD1
size: .
V: TRBV9
DNA: TGTGCCAGCAGCGTACTACAGGGGGCTGGAAACACCATATATTTT
CDR3: CASSVLQGAGNTIYF

J: TRBJ2-3
D: .
size: .
V: TRBV11-1
DNA: TGTGCCAGCAGCTTAAGTCCTAACTTCGCAGATACGCAGTATTTT
CDR3: CASSLSPNFADTQYF

J: TRBJ2-5
D: TRBD2
size: .
V: TRBV2
DNA: TGTGCCAGCCAACTAGCGGGCCCCCTGGGGGAGACCCAGTACTTC
CDR3: CASQLAGPLGETQYF

J: TRBJ2-3
D: TRBD2
size: .
V: TRBV5-6
DNA: TGTGCCAGCAGCTTGGGACTAGCGGGGTCCACAGATACGCAGTATTTT
CDR3: CASSLGLAGSTDTQYF

J: TRBJ1-4
D: TRBD1
size: .
V: TRBV3-1/TRBV3-2
DNA: TGTGCCAGCAGCCTAGGACAGGGGGATGAAAAACTGTTTTTT
CDR3: CASSLGQGDEKLFF

J: TRBJ1-6
D: TRBD1
size: .
V: TRBV5-1
DNA: TGCGCCAGCAGCTTGTCAGGGGGCGATTCACCCCTCCACTTT
CDR3: CASSLSGGDSPLHF

J: TRBJ1-2
D: TRBD1
size: .
V: TRBV7-3
DNA: TGTGCCAGCAGCCCGACAGGGGGCACAGCTAACTATGGCTACACCTTC
CDR3: CASSPTGGTANYGYTF

J: TRBJ2-2
D: TRBD2
size: .
V: TRBV5-1
DNA: TGCGCCAGCAGCTTGGTTGGCGGCGGGAGCACCGGGGAGCTGTTTTTT
CDR3: CASSLVGGGSTGELFF

J: TRBJ1-1
D: .
size: .
V: TRBV7-2
DNA: TGTGCCAGCAGCCCTGGGCGAAGTAACACTGAAGCTTTCTTT
CDR3: CASSPGRSNTEAFF

J: TRBJ2-1
D: TRBD2
size: .
V: TRBV5-1
DNA: TGCGCCAGCAGTTCTCCGGGACTAGCGATCAATGAGCAGTTCTTC
CDR3: CASSSPGLAINEQFF

J: TRBJ1-2
D: .
size: .
V: TRBV10-3
DNA: TGTGCCATCAGTCAGGGAAGTGGCTACACCTTC
CDR3: CAISQGSGYTF

J: TRBJ2-7
D: TRBD2
size: .
V: TRBV5-4
DNA: TGTGCCAGCAGCCCCCAGACCATAGCGGGTAGCTCCTACGAGCAGTACTTC
CDR3: CASSPQTIAGSSYEQYF

J: TRBJ2-7
D: .
size: once
V: TRBV28
DNA: TGTGCCAGCATCACGGGGGGCGTTGCGACGAGCTCCTACGAGCAGTACTTC
CDR3: CASITGGVATSSYEQYF